What follows describes a single TCR beta chain. Its antigen is unknown. The sample belongs to a study of response to subunit inactivated influenza vaccine. Study-level points and caveats: Authors suggested seasonal influenza vaccinations each recruit few new T cells.

CDR3 size: 16 residues. CDR1 and CDR2 (germline): SGHVS, FNYEAQ. After removal of 2 bases from V and 4 bases from J, the junction contained 8 bases not matched to a gene. TCRdb reanalysed the RT-PCR reads using MiXCR and keeps one entry per CDR3 protein. The table shows 300,000 to 350,000 distinct CDR3 sequences, with 21% occurring only once. This sequence joins TRBV7-6 and TRBJ2-5; TRBD2 agrees at 9 bases. The TCR sequence derives from a man between 45 and 75 years old who received an inactivated influenza vaccine. Here the sequenced sample was PBMCs from blood, taken 21 months after vaccination. The CDR3 loop is CASSLTPSTSGETQYF. The CDR3 nucleotides read TGTGCCAGCAGCTTAACTCCGTCGACTAGCGGAGAGACCCAGTACTTC.